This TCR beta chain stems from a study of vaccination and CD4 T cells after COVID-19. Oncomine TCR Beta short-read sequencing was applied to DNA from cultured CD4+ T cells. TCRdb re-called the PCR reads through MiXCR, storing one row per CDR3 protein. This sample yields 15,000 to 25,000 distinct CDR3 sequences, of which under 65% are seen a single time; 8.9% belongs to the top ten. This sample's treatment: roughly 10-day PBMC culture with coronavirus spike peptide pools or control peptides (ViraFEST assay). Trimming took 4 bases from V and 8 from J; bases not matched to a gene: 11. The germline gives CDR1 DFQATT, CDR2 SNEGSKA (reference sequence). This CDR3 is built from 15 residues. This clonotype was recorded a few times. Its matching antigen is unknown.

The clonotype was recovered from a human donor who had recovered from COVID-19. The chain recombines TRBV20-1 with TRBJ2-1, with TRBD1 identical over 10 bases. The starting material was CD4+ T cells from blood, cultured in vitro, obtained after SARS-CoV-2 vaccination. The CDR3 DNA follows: TGCAGTGCTACCCACCCGGGACAGGGGTGGTATGAGCAGTTCTTC. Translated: CSATHPGQGWYEQFF.